The rows below give T cell receptor beta chains drawn from one sample of a study of blood T cell repertoires in COVID-19. The protocol was immunoSEQ multiplex PCR, while the TCRdb copy is restricted to in-frame clones and leaves out a portion. The table has roughly 200,000 clones, 78% seen once; the top ten hold around 2.8%. Material for sequencing was peripheral blood. The receptors were sampled from a woman of 80 years or more with active or convalescent COVID-19. Both conserved end residues are part of each CDR3. A D gene is named only where the DNA matches it firmly. Not every row has a clone size; where given, it reads once, few, many or a size class.

v_call,clone_size,j_call,d_call,cdr3_aa,cdr3_nt
TRBV5-1,.,TRBJ2-2,TRBD2,CASSPRLATGELFF,TGCGCCAGCAGCCCCCGACTAGCAACCGGGGAGCTGTTTTTT
TRBV4-1,.,TRBJ1-2,.,CASSQDGAVGAYYGYTF,TGCGCCAGCAGCCAAGATGGCGCCGTTGGGGCGTACTATGGCTACACCTTC
TRBV5-6,.,TRBJ2-2,TRBD1,CASSWDRGTGNTGELFF,TGTGCCAGCAGCTGGGACAGGGGGACTGGGAACACCGGGGAGCTGTTTTTT
TRBV7-8,.,TRBJ2-3,.,CASSLAHSPSTDTQYF,TGTGCCAGCAGCTTAGCGCACAGTCCTAGCACAGATACGCAGTATTTT
TRBV13,once,TRBJ2-3,TRBD2,CASTSNSGGNTDTQYF,TGTGCCAGCACCTCGAATAGCGGGGGGAACACAGATACGCAGTATTTT
TRBV6-5,.,TRBJ1-2,.,CASALSGEYGYTF,TGTGCCAGCGCGCTCAGCGGAGAATATGGCTACACCTTC
TRBV28,.,TRBJ2-7,.,CASSFAGIAAYEQYF,TGTGCCAGCAGTTTCGCCGGGATTGCCGCTTACGAGCAGTACTTC
TRBV5-8,.,TRBJ2-2,TRBD2,CASSPGLASGTGELFF,TGTGCCAGCAGCCCGGGACTAGCCTCGGGCACCGGGGAGCTGTTTTTT
TRBV6-6,.,TRBJ1-1,.,CASSIHQDLNTEAFF,TGTGCCAGCAGTATCCATCAGGATCTGAACACTGAAGCTTTCTTT
TRBV7-8,.,TRBJ1-2,.,CASSLERTAHGYTF,TGTGCCAGCAGCTTAGAACGGACAGCCCATGGCTACACCTTC
TRBV7-6,once,TRBJ2-1,TRBD2,CASSRPDTSGVYNEQFF,TGTGCCAGCAGCCGACCGGATACTAGCGGGGTCTACAATGAGCAGTTCTTC
TRBV19,once,TRBJ2-3,TRBD2,CASSIVTGTSGTDTQYF,TGTGCCAGTAGTATAGTAACAGGGACTAGCGGCACAGATACGCAGTATTTT
TRBV7-2,few,TRBJ2-5,TRBD2,CASSLGLAGGPGETQYF,TGTGCCAGCAGCTTAGGACTAGCGGGGGGGCCGGGGGAGACCCAGTACTTC
TRBV3-1/TRBV3-2,.,TRBJ1-6,.,CASSQARSRVSPLHF,TGTGCCAGCAGCCAAGCCAGGTCGAGGGTTTCACCCCTCCACTTT
TRBV7-9,.,TRBJ2-3,TRBD2,CASTPTEPGLAGVLTDTQYF,TGTGCCAGCACCCCAACAGAGCCGGGACTAGCGGGGGTTCTCACAGATACGCAGTATTTT
TRBV5-5,.,TRBJ2-7,TRBD1,CASSLAGTVPYEQYF,TGTGCCAGCAGCTTGGCCGGGACAGTACCCTACGAGCAGTACTTC
TRBV6-5,few,TRBJ1-5,.,CASSPTGNGNQPQHF,TGTGCCAGCAGTCCTACAGGGAATGGCAATCAGCCCCAGCATTTT
TRBV7-8,few,TRBJ2-1,.,CASSLRFRGSSYNEQFF,TGTGCCAGCAGCTTACGATTTCGGGGAAGCTCCTACAATGAGCAGTTCTTC
TRBV5-1,.,TRBJ1-6,.,CASSLDSLGNSPLHF,TGCGCCAGCAGCTTGGACAGCCTGGGTAATTCACCCCTCCACTTT
TRBV24-1,.,TRBJ2-7,TRBD2,CATSAGGTIYEQYF,TGTGCCACCAGTGCCGGGGGGACGATCTACGAGCAGTACTTC
TRBV5-5,once,TRBJ2-7,TRBD1,CASSLSTGQVSYEQYF,TGTGCCAGCAGCTTGAGTACGGGACAGGTCTCCTACGAGCAGTACTTC
TRBV28,.,TRBJ1-2,TRBD1,CASRWGQGNGYTF,TGTGCCAGCAGGTGGGGACAGGGAAATGGCTACACCTTC
TRBV3-1/TRBV3-2,.,TRBJ1-5,.,CASSQDRDSNQPQHF,TGTGCCAGCAGCCAAGACCGGGATAGCAATCAGCCCCAGCATTTT
TRBV7-3,.,TRBJ1-1,TRBD1,CASSLFSGGGTEAFF,TGTGCCAGCAGCTTATTTTCAGGGGGAGGAACTGAAGCTTTCTTT
TRBV25-1,once,TRBJ2-1,.,CASSENLRGKQFF,TGTGCCAGCAGTGAGAACCTAAGGGGAAAGCAGTTCTTC
TRBV5-6,.,TRBJ2-3,TRBD1,CASSPVWTGAPDTQYF,TGTGCCAGCAGCCCCGTATGGACAGGGGCCCCAGATACGCAGTATTTT
TRBV4-2,few,TRBJ2-2,TRBD2,CASSQGAGDTGELFF,TGTGCCAGCAGCCAAGGGGCGGGGGACACCGGGGAGCTGTTTTTT
TRBV2,.,TRBJ1-1,.,CASSDEMAGKGTEAFF,TGTGCCAGCAGTGATGAGATGGCAGGGAAAGGCACTGAAGCTTTCTTT
TRBV2,.,TRBJ1-1,.,CASTIATTEAFF,TGTGCCAGCACCATAGCGACCACTGAAGCTTTCTTT
TRBV4-2,.,TRBJ2-3,TRBD2,CASSQDQSGGNTDTQYF,TGTGCCAGCAGCCAAGATCAAAGCGGGGGCAACACAGATACGCAGTATTTT
TRBV6-4,.,TRBJ2-3,.,CARHESDTQYF,TGTGCCCGACACGAATCAGATACGCAGTATTTT
TRBV21-1,once,TRBJ1-1,.,CASSKIRGKNTEAFF,TGTGCCAGCAGCAAAATAAGGGGAAAGAACACTGAAGCTTTCTTT
TRBV29-1,few,TRBJ1-1,TRBD1,CSVTAGTGGREAFF,TGCAGCGTCACGGCCGGGACAGGGGGCAGGGAAGCTTTCTTT
TRBV4-2,.,TRBJ1-2,.,CASSQEAGGNYGYTF,TGTGCCAGCAGCCAAGAGGCAGGCGGGAACTATGGCTACACCTTC
TRBV11-2,.,TRBJ2-5,TRBD2,CASSAQRGTSGETQYF,TGTGCCAGCAGCGCCCAGCGCGGGACTAGCGGGGAGACCCAGTACTTC
TRBV2,few,TRBJ2-1,TRBD1,CASSGQGSSYNEQFF,TGTGCCAGCAGTGGACAGGGAAGCTCCTACAATGAGCAGTTCTTC
TRBV19,few,TRBJ2-2,TRBD1,CASTDGTGVRSTGELFF,TGTGCCAGTACCGATGGGACAGGGGTTCGTAGCACCGGGGAGCTGTTTTTT
TRBV18,.,TRBJ1-6,.,CASSSPVPAKGSPLHF,TGTGCCAGCTCGTCCCCGGTGCCTGCAAAGGGGTCACCCCTCCACTTT
TRBV6-5,.,TRBJ2-3,TRBD2,CASRDGGAGTDTQYF,TGTGCCAGCAGGGACGGGGGGGCAGGGACAGATACGCAGTATTTT
TRBV30,once,TRBJ1-5,.,CAWSASGNQPQHF,TGTGCCTGGAGTGCCTCCGGCAATCAGCCCCAGCATTTT
TRBV3-1/TRBV3-2,.,TRBJ2-3,.,CASSQDRGRFVYF,TGTGCCAGCAGCCAAGATCGCGGTAGGTTTGTGTATTTT
TRBV5-1,.,TRBJ2-5,.,CASSDEQGAQTQYF,TGCGCCAGCAGCGACGAACAGGGCGCACAGACCCAGTACTTC
TRBV6-4,.,TRBJ2-3,.,CASSFSGTSTDTQYF,TGTGCCAGCAGTTTCTCCGGGACTAGCACAGATACGCAGTATTTT
TRBV10-3,.,TRBJ1-1,TRBD1,CAIKGAEDTEAFF,TGTGCCATCAAGGGGGCGGAGGACACTGAAGCTTTCTTT
TRBV28,.,TRBJ1-6,TRBD1,CASSPGQPSSPLHF,TGTGCCAGCAGTCCGGGACAGCCTTCCTCACCCCTCCACTTT
TRBV11-2,.,TRBJ1-6,.,CASSVGQIHNSPLHF,TGTGCCAGCAGCGTAGGACAGATTCATAATTCACCCCTCCACTTT
TRBV5-6,.,TRBJ2-4,.,CASREEGYGNIQYF,TGTGCCAGCAGGGAAGAGGGTTATGGAAACATTCAGTACTTC
TRBV28,.,TRBJ2-2,TRBD1,CASTGRGTGRGTGELFF,TGTGCCAGCACCGGAAGAGGGACAGGGCGAGGAACCGGGGAGCTGTTTTTT
TRBV7-9,.,TRBJ1-4,.,CASSLGQGEKLFF,TGTGCCAGCAGCTTAGGGCAGGGGGAAAAACTGTTTTTT
TRBV7-8,.,TRBJ1-2,.,CASSPLRGRNYGYTF,TGTGCCAGCAGCCCCTTGCGGGGAAGAAACTATGGCTACACCTTC
TRBV5-1,.,TRBJ2-7,TRBD1,CASSLGRGQEQYF,TGCGCCAGCAGCTTGGGCAGGGGGCAAGAGCAGTACTTC
TRBV9,.,TRBJ1-4,.,CASSPGRGDEKLFF,TGTGCCAGCAGCCCCGGCAGGGGTGATGAAAAACTGTTTTTT
TRBV7-9,.,TRBJ2-7,TRBD1,CASSFITGGEQYF,TGTGCCAGCAGTTTTATTACAGGGGGCGAGCAGTACTTC
TRBV12-2,.,TRBJ1-6,.,CASRFDKTGHSPLHF,TGTGCAAGTCGCTTCGATAAGACAGGGCATTCACCCCTCCACTTT
TRBV5-1,.,TRBJ2-3,TRBD1,CASSLEQGGTDTQYF,TGCGCCAGCAGCTTGGAGCAGGGGGGCACAGATACGCAGTATTTT
TRBV6-2/TRBV6-3,few,TRBJ1-5,.,CASSYSFGNQPQHF,TGTGCCAGCAGTTACTCGTTCGGCAATCAGCCCCAGCATTTT
TRBV2,.,TRBJ2-7,.,CASRRGGTGDYEQYF,TGTGCCAGCAGGCGGGGGGGGACAGGAGACTACGAGCAGTACTTC
TRBV3-1/TRBV3-2,once,TRBJ1-1,.,CASSQALIRTQGAEAFF,TGTGCCAGCAGCCAAGCTTTAATACGGACCCAAGGGGCTGAAGCTTTCTTT